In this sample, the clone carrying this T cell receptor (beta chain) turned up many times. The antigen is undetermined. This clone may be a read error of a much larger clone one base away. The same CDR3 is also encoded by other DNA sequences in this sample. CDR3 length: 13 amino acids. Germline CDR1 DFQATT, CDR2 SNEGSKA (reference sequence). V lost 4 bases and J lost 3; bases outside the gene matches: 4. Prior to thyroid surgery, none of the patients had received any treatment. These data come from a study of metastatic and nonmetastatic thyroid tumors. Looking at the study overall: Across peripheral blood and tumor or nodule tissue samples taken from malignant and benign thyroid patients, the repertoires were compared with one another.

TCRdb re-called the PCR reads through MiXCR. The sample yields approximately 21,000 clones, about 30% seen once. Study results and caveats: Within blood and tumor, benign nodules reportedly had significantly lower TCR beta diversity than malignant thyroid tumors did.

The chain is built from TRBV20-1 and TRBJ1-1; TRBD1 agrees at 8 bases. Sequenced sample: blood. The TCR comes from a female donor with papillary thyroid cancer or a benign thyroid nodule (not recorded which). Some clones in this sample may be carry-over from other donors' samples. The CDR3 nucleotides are TGCAGTGCTAAGCAGGGGGCGGACACTGAAGCTTTCTTT. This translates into CSAKQGADTEAFF.